This T cell receptor beta chain was sequenced in a study of shared clonotypes between healthy human individuals. The CDR3 length is 14 residues. Trimming shortened V by 0 bases and J by 7 bases, and 12 bases separated the two germline ends. Germline V lookup: CDR1 MNHEY, CDR2 SMNVEV (reference sequence). Sequencing was performed with immunoSEQ multiplex PCR; in TCRdb, only in-frame clones are kept and a portion is missing. The sample lists more than 1.2 million clones; approximately 98.5% were seen once. The receptor's source is a man aged 30 to 39 in good health. The genes are TRBV27 and TRBJ1-1, with D maybe TRBD1 (5 bases). Material for sequencing was naive CD4+ T cells sorted from blood. Described subset: CD45RA+ positively selected. CDR3 DNA sequence: TGTGCCAGCAGTTTATCAGGCCAGGGATATGAAGCTTTCTTT. Amino acids: CASSLSGQGYEAFF.